These 4 T cell receptor beta chains originate from one sample sequenced in a study of spatial heterogeneity in lung cancer. TCRdb re-derived calls from the 5' RACE reads in MiXCR, one entry per CDR3 protein. The sample consists of some 80,000 distinct CDR3 sequences, about 7.8% of them appearing once. The time point: sample taken at primary tumor resection. The sequencing used PBMCs, collected at surgery. The receptors derive from a male donor with early-stage non-small cell lung cancer.

This clonotype has at least ten counts. The V and J genes are TRBV19 and TRBJ2-5; 12 positions match TRBD2. The CDR3 has 17 residues. V was clipped by 3 bases and J by 4 bases; unmatched bases: 9. Germline CDR1 reads LNHDA; CDR2 reads SQIVND (reference sequence). The CDR3: CASSMAKPGLAGETQYF. CDR3 bases: TGTGCCAGTAGTATGGCCAAACCGGGACTAGCGGGAGAGACCCAGTACTTC.

The J gene is TRBJ2-2, the V gene TRBV2, with no clear D. CDR1 is SNHLY and CDR2 is FYNNEI in the germline V gene. This CDR3 has 13 residues. The V end lost 4 bases, the J end lost 2 bases, and 5 bases lay between the germline ends. The CDR3 loop reads CASSAENTGELFF. CDR3 sequence (DNA): TGTGCCAGCAGTGCTGAAAACACCGGGGAGCTGTTTTTT.

The gene calls are TRBV12-3 or TRBV12-4 and TRBJ1-1; 10 nucleotides line up with TRBD1. V was clipped by 6 bases and J by 6 bases; unmatched bases: 4. CDR3 length: 13 residues. The CDR3 sequence is CASRVTGGPEAFF. CDR3 nucleotide sequence: TGTGCCAGCAGGGTGACAGGGGGCCCTGAAGCTTTCTTT.

The table lists this clonotype with many counts. This chain joins TRBV5-1 and TRBJ2-5; 9 bases line up with TRBD2. CDR3 size: 17 residues. Per germline, CDR1 SGHRS and CDR2 YFSETQ. V was pared by 4 bases and J by 2 bases, with 12 bases of the junction left unmatched. CDR3 amino acids: CASSPLAGLGTQETQYF. Here the CDR3 DNA reads TGCGCCAGCAGCCCACTAGCGGGCCTTGGGACGCAAGAGACCCAGTACTTC.